This TCR beta chain was recorded in a study of radiotherapy plus CTLA-4 blockade in lung cancer. Germline-derived CDR1 and CDR2 are LNHDA and SQIVND (reference sequence). V gave up 6 bases and J gave up 2 bases, with 10 bases separating them. The CDR3 spans 13 residues. Sequencing was performed with immunoSEQ multiplex PCR; in TCRdb, only in-frame clones are kept and a portion is missing. The sample includes about 80,000 clones, roughly 79% seen only once; the top ten take 22%. This sequence joins TRBV19 and TRBJ1-2; D is undetermined. This material consisted of peripheral blood, taken from a patient treated with radiotherapy plus ipilimumab. The TCR comes from a human donor with non-small cell lung cancer whose response to radiotherapy plus ipilimumab could not be evaluated. Some clones in this sample may be carry-over from other donors' samples. This CDR3 reads CASSPQSNYGYTF. The CDR3, as DNA: TGTGCCAGTAGCCCCCAAAGCAACTATGGCTACACCTTC.